The sequence of this T cell receptor (beta chain) was determined in a study of blood T cell repertoires in COVID-19. Study-wide context: COVID-19 samples collected from the United States, Italy and Spain covered acute and convalescent phases.

Original processing notes: Estimated nucleated cell counts came from reference gene primer amplification. The data were produced by immunoSEQ multiplex PCR, yet TCRdb's version contains in-frame clones alone and is incomplete. V, J and clone size are taken as reported in that table, and D and trimming were inferred from the DNA itself. The repertoire has 71,000 or so clones, 90% of them found once; the top ten carry over 4%. The CDR3 is made up of 12 amino acids. CDR1 is LGHDT and CDR2 is YNNKEL in the germline V gene (reference sequence). V gave up 1 base and J gave up 4 bases, with 4 bases separating them.

V usage is TRBV3-1 (or the pseudogene TRBV3-2) and J usage is TRBJ1-1; D gene uncertain. The sample taken for sequencing was peripheral blood. The clonotype was recovered from a woman younger than 30 with acute or convalescent COVID-19. The chain's CDR3 is CASSQGITEAFF. CDR3 sequence (DNA): TGTGCCAGCAGCCAAGGTATCACTGAAGCTTTCTTT.